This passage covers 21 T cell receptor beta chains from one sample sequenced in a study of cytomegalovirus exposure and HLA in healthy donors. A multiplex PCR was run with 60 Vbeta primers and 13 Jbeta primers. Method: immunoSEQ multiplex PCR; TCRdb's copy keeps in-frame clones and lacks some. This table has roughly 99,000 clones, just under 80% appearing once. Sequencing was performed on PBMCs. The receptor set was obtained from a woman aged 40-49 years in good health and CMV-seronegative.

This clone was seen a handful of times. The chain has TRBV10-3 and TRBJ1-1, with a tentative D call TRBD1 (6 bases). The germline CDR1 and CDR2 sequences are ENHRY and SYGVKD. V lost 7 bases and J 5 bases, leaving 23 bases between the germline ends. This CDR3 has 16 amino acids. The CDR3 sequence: CAITMDSPLLGTEAFF. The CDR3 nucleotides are TGTGCCATCACCATGGACAGCCCTCTATTGGGAACTGAAGCTTTCTTT.

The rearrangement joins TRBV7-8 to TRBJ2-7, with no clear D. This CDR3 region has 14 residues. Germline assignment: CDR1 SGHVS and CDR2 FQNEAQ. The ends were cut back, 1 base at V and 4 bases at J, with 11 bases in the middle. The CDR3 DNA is TGTGCCAGCAGCTTAGAAACCTCCAGGTACGAGCAGTACTTC. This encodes CASSLETSRYEQYF.

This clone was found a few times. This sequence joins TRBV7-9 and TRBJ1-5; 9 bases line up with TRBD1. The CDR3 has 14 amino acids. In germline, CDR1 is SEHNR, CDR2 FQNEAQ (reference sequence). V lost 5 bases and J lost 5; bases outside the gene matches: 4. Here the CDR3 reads CASSRQGEDQPQHF. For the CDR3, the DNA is TGTGCCAGCAGCCGACAGGGGGAGGATCAGCCCCAGCATTTT.

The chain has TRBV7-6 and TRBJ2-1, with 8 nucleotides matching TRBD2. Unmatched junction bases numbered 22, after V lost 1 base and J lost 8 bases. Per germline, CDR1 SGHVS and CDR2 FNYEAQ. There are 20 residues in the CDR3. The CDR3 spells CASSLESVAGLLSLRDEQFF. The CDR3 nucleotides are TGTGCCAGCAGCTTAGAATCGGTAGCGGGGCTTCTTTCCCTGAGGGATGAGCAGTTCTTC. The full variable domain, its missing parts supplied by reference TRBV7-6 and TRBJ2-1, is GAGVSQSPRYKVTKRGQDVALRCDPISGHVSLYWYRQALGQGPEFLTYFNYEAQQDKSGLPNDRFSAERPEGSISTLTIQRTEQRDSAMYRCASSLESVAGLLSLRDEQFFGPGTRLTVL.

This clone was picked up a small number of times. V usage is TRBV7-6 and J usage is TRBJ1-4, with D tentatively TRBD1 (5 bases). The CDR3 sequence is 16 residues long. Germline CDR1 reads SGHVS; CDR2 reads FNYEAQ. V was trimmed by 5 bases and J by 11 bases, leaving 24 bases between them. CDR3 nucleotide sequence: TGTGCCAGCAGCCCCGAGCAGGGCCGGGCCGTAGAGAAACTGTTTTTT. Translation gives CASSPEQGRAVEKLFF.

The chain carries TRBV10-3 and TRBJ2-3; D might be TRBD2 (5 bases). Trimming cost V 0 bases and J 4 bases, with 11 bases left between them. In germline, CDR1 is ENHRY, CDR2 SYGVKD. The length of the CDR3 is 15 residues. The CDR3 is CAISESGIASDTQYF. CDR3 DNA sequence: TGTGCCATCAGTGAGTCGGGGATAGCGTCAGATACGCAGTATTTT.

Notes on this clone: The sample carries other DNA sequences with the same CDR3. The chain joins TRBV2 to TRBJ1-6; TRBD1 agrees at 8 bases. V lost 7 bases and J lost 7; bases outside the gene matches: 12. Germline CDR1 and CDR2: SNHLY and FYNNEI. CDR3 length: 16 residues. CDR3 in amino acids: CASTLDRGFLNSPLHF. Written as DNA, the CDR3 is TGTGCCAGCACCTTAGACAGGGGATTCTTAAATTCACCCCTCCACTTT.

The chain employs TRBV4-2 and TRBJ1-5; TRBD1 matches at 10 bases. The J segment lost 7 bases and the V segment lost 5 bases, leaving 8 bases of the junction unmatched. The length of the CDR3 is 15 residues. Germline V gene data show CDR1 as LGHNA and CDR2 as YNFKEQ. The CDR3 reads CASSTPGTGEQPQHF. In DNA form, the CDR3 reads TGTGCCAGCAGCACCCCCGGGACAGGGGAACAGCCCCAGCATTTT.

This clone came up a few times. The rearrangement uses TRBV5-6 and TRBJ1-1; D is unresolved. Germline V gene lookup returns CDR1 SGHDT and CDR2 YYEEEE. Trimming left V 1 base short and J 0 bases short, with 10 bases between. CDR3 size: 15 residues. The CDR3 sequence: CASSLYGLMNTEAFF. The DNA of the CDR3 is TGTGCCAGCAGCTTGTATGGGCTGATGAACACTGAAGCTTTCTTT. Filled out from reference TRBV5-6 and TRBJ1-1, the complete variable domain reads DAGVTQSPTHLIKTRGQQVTLRCSPKSGHDTVSWYQQALGQGPQFIFQYYEEEERQRGNFPDRFSGHQFPNYSSELNVNALLLGDSALYLCASSLYGLMNTEAFFGQGTRLTVV.

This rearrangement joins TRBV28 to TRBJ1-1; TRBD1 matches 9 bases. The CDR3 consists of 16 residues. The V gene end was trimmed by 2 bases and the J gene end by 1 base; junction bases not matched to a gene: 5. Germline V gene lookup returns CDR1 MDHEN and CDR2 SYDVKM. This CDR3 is CASSLLPGQGNTEAFF. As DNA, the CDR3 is TGTGCCAGCAGTTTACTCCCGGGACAGGGGAACACTGAAGCTTTCTTT.

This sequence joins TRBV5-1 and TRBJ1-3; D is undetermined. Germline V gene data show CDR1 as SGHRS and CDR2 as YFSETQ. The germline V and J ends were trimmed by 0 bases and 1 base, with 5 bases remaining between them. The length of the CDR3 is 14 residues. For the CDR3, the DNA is TGCGCCAGCAGCTTGGATCCTTCTGGAAACACCATATATTTT. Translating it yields CASSLDPSGNTIYF.

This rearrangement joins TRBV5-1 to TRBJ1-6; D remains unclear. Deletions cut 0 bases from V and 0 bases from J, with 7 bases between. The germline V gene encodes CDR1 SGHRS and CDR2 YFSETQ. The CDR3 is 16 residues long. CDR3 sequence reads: CASSLDGSSYNSPLHF. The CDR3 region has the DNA TGCGCCAGCAGCTTGGACGGGAGCTCCTATAATTCACCCCTCCACTTT.

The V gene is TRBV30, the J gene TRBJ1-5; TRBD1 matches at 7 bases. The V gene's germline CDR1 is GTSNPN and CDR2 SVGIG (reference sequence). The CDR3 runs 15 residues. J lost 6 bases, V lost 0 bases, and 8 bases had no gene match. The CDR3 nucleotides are TGTGCCTGGAGTGTACCCGGGACAGTACTTCAGCCCCAGCATTTT. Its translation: CAWSVPGTVLQPQHF.

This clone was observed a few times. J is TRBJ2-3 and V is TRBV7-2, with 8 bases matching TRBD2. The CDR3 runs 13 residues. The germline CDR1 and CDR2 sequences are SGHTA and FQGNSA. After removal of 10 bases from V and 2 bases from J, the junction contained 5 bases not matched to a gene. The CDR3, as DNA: TGTGCCATCTCGGGGGGGCCCACAGATACGCAGTATTTT. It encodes CAISGGPTDTQYF.

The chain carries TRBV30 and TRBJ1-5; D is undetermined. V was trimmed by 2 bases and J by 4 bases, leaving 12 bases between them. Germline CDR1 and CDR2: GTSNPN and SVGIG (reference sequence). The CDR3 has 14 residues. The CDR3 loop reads CAWSRGIPNQPQHF. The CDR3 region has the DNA TGTGCCTGGAGTAGAGGGATCCCTAATCAGCCCCAGCATTTT.

The CDR3 DNA sequence: TGTGCCAGCAGTGAAGCGCTGGGGGGCGAGCAGTACTTC. Its protein is CASSEALGGEQYF. The chain has TRBV6-1 and TRBJ2-7, with D possibly being TRBD2 (6 bases). Germline V gene sequence: CDR1 MNHNS, CDR2 SASEGT. CDR3 length: 13 residues. The ends were cut back, 0 bases at V and 6 bases at J, with 9 bases in the middle.

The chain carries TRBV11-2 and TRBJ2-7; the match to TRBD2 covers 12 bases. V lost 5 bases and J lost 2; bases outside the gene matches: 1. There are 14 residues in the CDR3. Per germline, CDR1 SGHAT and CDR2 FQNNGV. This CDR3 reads CASSLAGGPYEQYF. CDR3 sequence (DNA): TGTGCCAGCAGCCTAGCGGGGGGGCCCTACGAGCAGTACTTC.

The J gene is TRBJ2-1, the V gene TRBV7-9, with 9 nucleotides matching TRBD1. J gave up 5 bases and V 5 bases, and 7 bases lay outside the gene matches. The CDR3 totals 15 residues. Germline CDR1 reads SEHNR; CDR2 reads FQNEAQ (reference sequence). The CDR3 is CASSEGWDRDNEQFF. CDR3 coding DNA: TGTGCCAGCAGCGAGGGGTGGGACAGGGACAATGAGCAGTTCTTC.

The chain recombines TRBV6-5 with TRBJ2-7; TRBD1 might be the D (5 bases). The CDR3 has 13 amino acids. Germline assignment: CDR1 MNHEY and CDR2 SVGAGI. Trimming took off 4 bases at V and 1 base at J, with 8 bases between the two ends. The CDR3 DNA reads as TGTGCCAGCAGTTCTGGGGCATCCTACGAGCAGTACTTC. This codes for CASSSGASYEQYF.

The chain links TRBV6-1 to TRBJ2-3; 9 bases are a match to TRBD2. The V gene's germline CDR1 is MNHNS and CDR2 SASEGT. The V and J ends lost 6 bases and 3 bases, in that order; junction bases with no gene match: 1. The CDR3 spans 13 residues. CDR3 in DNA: TGTGCCAGCAGGGGACTAGCTACAGATACGCAGTATTTT. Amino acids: CASRGLATDTQYF.

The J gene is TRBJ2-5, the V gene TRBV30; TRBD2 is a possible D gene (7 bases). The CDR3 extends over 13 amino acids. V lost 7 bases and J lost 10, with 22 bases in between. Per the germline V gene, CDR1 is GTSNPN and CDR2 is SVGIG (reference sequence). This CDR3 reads CASSVGGTIDQYF. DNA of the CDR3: TGTGCCTCCTCCGTGGGGGGGACAATCGACCAGTACTTC.